These T cell receptor beta chains were read from a single sample in a study of shared clonotypes between healthy human individuals. Generated by immunoSEQ multiplex PCR, the TCRdb table keeps only in-frame clones and is missing some. The sample lists over 2 million clones, about 95% occurring once. The specimen sequenced was naive CD8+ T cells sorted from blood. The receptor source for this set is a man between 18 and 35 years old in good health. Both conserved end residues are part of each CDR3.

>TRBJ2-3|TRBV27
CASSFSGFTSTDTQYF
>TRBJ2-7|TRBV5-6
CASSLAGDSYEQYF
>TRBJ1-2|TRBV6-4
CASSDSFASYTF
>TRBJ1-4|TRBV7-9
CASSLRDSDPFNEKLFF
>TRBJ1-1|TRBV29-1
CSVETPMNTEAFF
>TRBJ2-2|TRBV5-4
CASSPSPGLGTGELFF
>TRBJ1-1|TRBV10-1
CASSARGNTEAFF
>TRBJ1-5|TRBV5-6
CASSRGSNQPQHF
>TRBJ2-7|TRBV27
CASSSGQGGEQYF
>TRBJ2-3|TRBV5-1
CASSPGQGATHDTQYF
>TRBJ1-1|TRBV27
CASTSGWSMNTEAFF
>TRBJ2-1|TRBV4-1
CASSLMTGGYNEQFF
>TRBJ2-3|TRBV7-8
CASRGASGSTDTQYF
>TRBJ1-1|TRBV6-5
CASSYPGQRNTEAFF
>TRBJ1-6|TRBV27
CASSFLNSPLHF
>TRBJ2-5|TRBV7-9
CASSSQAGLAGGQETQYF
>TRBJ1-6|TRBV11-1
CASSLVETGGNNSPLHF
>TRBJ2-1|TRBV4-3
CASSLLTGTSVNNEQFF
>TRBJ2-4|TRBV7-9
CASSQTDRDPGNIQYF
>TRBJ1-1|TRBV6-5
CASSYPRGAGTEAFF
>TRBJ2-5|TRBV5-6
CASGGLETQYF
>TRBJ2-2|TRBV30
CAWAPDRGYTGELFF
>TRBJ2-3|TRBV5-1
CASSWWTGIEDTQYF
>TRBJ2-7|TRBV7-2
CASSPSVEQYF
>TRBJ2-2|TRBV4-1
CASSQGSSGGYTGELFF
>TRBJ1-5|TRBV4-1
CASSQGGASGQPQHF
>TRBJ2-7|TRBV30
CAWSDSYEQYF
>TRBJ2-7|TRBV27
CASSLSSAGASYEQYF
>TRBJ2-3|TRBV29-1
CSVEAGATDTQYF
>TRBJ2-2|TRBV7-2
CASSYDMNTGELFF
>TRBJ1-1|TRBV19
CASSPLSMNTEAFF
>TRBJ2-6|TRBV19
CASNYRGSGANVLTF
>TRBJ1-2|TRBV27
CASSPGWGTFPVGGYTF
>TRBJ2-3|TRBV7-9
CASSPPSGRGPSTDTQYF
>TRBJ2-5|TRBV9
CASSTGDRNQETQYF
>TRBJ2-3|TRBV9
CASSDLTDTQYF
>TRBJ1-1|TRBV27
CASSWTGVTEAFF
>TRBJ2-2|TRBV19
CASSIGTANTGELFF
>TRBJ2-7|TRBV9
CASSAHALGSPYEQYF
>TRBJ2-2|TRBV7-6
CASSLDGETGELFF
>TRBJ1-6|TRBV6-5
CASSYRTGANSPLHF
>TRBJ1-2|TRBV6-5
CASSYRSGLTYGYTF
>TRBJ2-7|TRBV4-1
CASSLLSGSTYEQYF
>TRBJ2-7|TRBV6-5
CASSYGRTYEQYF
>TRBJ2-7|TRBV19
CASSPTWGYEQYF
>TRBJ2-1|TRBV19
CASTGSSYNEQFF
>TRBJ2-7|TRBV5-5
CASSLWDRGNEQYF
>TRBJ2-7|TRBV4-1
CASSQVLQGAADEQYF
>TRBJ2-7|TRBV9
CASSLGGNYEQYF
>TRBJ1-5|TRBV7-9
CASLTAINQPQHF
>TRBJ2-2|TRBV11-2
CASSLDGGFSPYTGELFF
>TRBJ2-1|TRBV7-9
CASSYPVGQDEQFF
>TRBJ1-2|TRBV5-4
CASSFGADYGYTF